The rows below give T cell receptor beta chains drawn from one sample of a study of T cells after yellow fever vaccination. TCRdb fed the 5' RACE reads into MiXCR, producing one record per CDR3 protein. Of approximately 110,000 distinct CDR3 sequences detected, 7% to 8.5% appear once; the ten largest clones hold roughly 25%. The starting material was CD8+ T cells sorted from PBMCs, obtained 45 days after the yellow fever booster vaccination. These TCRs come from a man aged 25 to 45 who received the YFV17D yellow fever vaccine. Both conserved end residues are part of each CDR3. The D gene is left open where the match is weak. Clone sizes are shown as once, few, many, or a class for an expanded clone.

v_gene: TRBV12-3/TRBV12-4; abundance: many; d_gene: -; j_gene: TRBJ2-7; CDR3aa: CASSPKGQFYEQYF; CDR3nt: TGTGCCAGCAGTCCGAAGGGGCAGTTCTACGAGCAGTACTTC
v_gene: TRBV7-9; abundance: many; d_gene: TRBD1; j_gene: TRBJ1-5; CDR3aa: CASSGGTGEGNQPQHF; CDR3nt: TGTGCCAGCAGCGGGGGGACAGGGGAGGGGAATCAGCCCCAGCATTTT
v_gene: TRBV7-2; abundance: many; d_gene: -; j_gene: TRBJ2-1; CDR3aa: CASGRVGNEQFF; CDR3nt: TGTGCCAGCGGCCGGGTGGGCAATGAGCAGTTCTTC
v_gene: TRBV29-1; abundance: many; d_gene: TRBD2; j_gene: TRBJ2-2; CDR3aa: CSTLAGSNTGELFF; CDR3nt: TGCAGCACCTTAGCGGGGTCGAACACCGGGGAGCTGTTTTTT
v_gene: TRBV28; abundance: many; d_gene: -; j_gene: TRBJ2-6; CDR3aa: CASSRTPGANVLTF; CDR3nt: TGTGCCAGCAGTCGGACCCCTGGGGCCAACGTCCTGACTTTC
v_gene: TRBV4-3; abundance: many; d_gene: -; j_gene: TRBJ1-2; CDR3aa: CASSQAQAPNYGYTF; CDR3nt: TGCGCCAGCAGCCAAGCGCAGGCTCCTAACTATGGCTACACCTTC
v_gene: TRBV9; abundance: many; d_gene: TRBD1; j_gene: TRBJ2-7; CDR3aa: CASSVGDSSYEQYF; CDR3nt: TGTGCCAGCAGCGTAGGGGACAGCTCCTACGAGCAGTACTTC
v_gene: TRBV7-2; abundance: few; d_gene: TRBD2; j_gene: TRBJ2-3; CDR3aa: CASSHLAGNTDTQYF; CDR3nt: TGTGCCAGCAGCCACCTAGCGGGAAACACAGATACGCAGTATTTT
v_gene: TRBV12-3/TRBV12-4; abundance: many; d_gene: -; j_gene: TRBJ2-2; CDR3aa: CASSSRGIGELFF; CDR3nt: TGTGCCAGCAGTTCCCGTGGTATCGGGGAGCTGTTTTTT
v_gene: TRBV11-2; abundance: many; d_gene: -; j_gene: TRBJ1-5; CDR3aa: CASSQYSSNQPQHF; CDR3nt: TGTGCCAGCAGCCAGTATAGTAGCAATCAGCCCCAGCATTTT
v_gene: TRBV20-1; abundance: many; d_gene: TRBD2; j_gene: TRBJ2-7; CDR3aa: CSAREPSGRVYEQYF; CDR3nt: TGCAGTGCTAGAGAACCCAGCGGGAGGGTGTACGAGCAGTACTTC
v_gene: TRBV6-5; abundance: many; d_gene: -; j_gene: TRBJ2-3; CDR3aa: CASSYSIEPFGDTQYF; CDR3nt: TGTGCCAGCAGTTACTCGATAGAACCCTTCGGAGATACGCAGTATTTT
v_gene: TRBV4-3; abundance: few; d_gene: TRBD2; j_gene: TRBJ2-7; CDR3aa: CASSPSGRGSYEQYF; CDR3nt: TGCGCCAGCAGCCCGAGCGGGAGGGGGTCCTACGAGCAGTACTTC
v_gene: TRBV5-1; abundance: many; d_gene: TRBD2; j_gene: TRBJ2-7; CDR3aa: CASSVRTGTTYEQYF; CDR3nt: TGCGCCAGCAGCGTACGTACCGGGACTACCTACGAGCAGTACTTC